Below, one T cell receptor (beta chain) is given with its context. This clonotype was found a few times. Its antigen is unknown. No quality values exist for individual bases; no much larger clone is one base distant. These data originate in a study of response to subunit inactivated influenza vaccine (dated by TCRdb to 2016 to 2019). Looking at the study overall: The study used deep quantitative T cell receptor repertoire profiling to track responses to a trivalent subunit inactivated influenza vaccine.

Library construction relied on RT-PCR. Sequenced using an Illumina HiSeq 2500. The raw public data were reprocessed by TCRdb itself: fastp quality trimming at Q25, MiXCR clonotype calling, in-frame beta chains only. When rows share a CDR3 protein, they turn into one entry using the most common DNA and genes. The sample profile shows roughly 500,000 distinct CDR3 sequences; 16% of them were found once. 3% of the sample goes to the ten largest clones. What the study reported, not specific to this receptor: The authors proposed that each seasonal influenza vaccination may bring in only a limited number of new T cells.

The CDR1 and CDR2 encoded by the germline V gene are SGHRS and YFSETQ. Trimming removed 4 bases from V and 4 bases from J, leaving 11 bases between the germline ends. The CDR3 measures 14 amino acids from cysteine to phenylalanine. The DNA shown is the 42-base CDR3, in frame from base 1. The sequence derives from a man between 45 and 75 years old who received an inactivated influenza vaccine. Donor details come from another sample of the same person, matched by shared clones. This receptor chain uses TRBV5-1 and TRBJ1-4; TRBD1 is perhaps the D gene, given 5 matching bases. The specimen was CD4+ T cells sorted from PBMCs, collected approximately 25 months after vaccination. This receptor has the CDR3 CASSREGINEKLFF. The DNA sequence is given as TGCGCCAGCAGCCGTGAGGGGATTAATGAAAAACTGTTTTTT.